The sequence of this T cell receptor beta chain was determined in a study of blood T cell repertoires in COVID-19. Overall study: Spain, Italy and the United States supplied samples that represented acute and convalescent COVID-19. The cDNA or gDNA used as material had been derived from T cells, B-cell-depleted T cells, or PBMCs.

Trimming removed 4 bases from V and 0 bases from J; junction bases left unmatched: 6. This CDR3 region has 17 residues. The germline gives CDR1 SGHTA, CDR2 FQGNSA. In the study's own analysis: Researchers report that nucleated cell counts were estimated from reference gene primer amplification. TCRdb's copy holds only in-frame clones and misses some; the assay was immunoSEQ multiplex PCR. V and J calls and clone size are those listed in that table; D and trimming were worked out from the DNA. The sample has 130,000 to 150,000 clones; about 80% are singletons. The receptor was derived from an older man who had recovered from COVID-19. V and J are TRBV7-2 and TRBJ1-4; 9 positions match TRBD1. Sequenced material: peripheral blood. The chain's CDR3 is CASSYRRQGATNEKLFF. The DNA for the CDR3 is TGTGCCAGCAGCTACCGTAGACAGGGGGCAACTAATGAAAAACTGTTTTTT.